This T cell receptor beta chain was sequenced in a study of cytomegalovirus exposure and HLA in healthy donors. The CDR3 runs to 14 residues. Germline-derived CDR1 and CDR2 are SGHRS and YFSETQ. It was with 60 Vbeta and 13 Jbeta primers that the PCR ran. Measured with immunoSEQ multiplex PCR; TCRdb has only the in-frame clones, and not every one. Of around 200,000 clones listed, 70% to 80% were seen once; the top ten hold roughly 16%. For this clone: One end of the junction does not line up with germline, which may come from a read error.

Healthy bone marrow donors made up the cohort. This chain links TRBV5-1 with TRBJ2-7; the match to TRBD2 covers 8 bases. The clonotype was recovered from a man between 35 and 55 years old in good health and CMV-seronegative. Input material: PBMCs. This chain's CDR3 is CASSLVAGSSEQYF. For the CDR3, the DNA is TGCGCCAGCAGCTTGGTAGCGGGGTCCTCCGAGCAGTACTTC.